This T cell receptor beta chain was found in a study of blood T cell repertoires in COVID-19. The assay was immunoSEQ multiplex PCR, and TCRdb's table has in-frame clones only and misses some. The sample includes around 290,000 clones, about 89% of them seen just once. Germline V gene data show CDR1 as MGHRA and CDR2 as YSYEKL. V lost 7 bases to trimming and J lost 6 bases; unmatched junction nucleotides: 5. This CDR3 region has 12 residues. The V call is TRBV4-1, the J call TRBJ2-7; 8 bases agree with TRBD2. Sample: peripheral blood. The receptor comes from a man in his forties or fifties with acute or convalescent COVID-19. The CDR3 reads CASKNGGAEQYF. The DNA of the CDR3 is TGCGCCAGCAAGAACGGGGGGGCCGAGCAGTACTTC.